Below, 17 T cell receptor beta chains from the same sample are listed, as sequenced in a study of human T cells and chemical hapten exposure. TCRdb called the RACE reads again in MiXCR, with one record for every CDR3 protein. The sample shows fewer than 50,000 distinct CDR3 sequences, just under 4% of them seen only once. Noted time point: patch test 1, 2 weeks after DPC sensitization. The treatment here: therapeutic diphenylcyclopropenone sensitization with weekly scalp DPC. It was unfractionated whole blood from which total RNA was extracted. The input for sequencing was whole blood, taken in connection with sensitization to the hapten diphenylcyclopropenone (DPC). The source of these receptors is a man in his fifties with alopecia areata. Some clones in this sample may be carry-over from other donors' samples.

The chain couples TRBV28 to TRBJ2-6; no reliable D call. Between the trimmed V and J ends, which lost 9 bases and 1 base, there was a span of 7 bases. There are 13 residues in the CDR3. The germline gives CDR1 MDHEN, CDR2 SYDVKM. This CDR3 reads CASQLSGANVLTF. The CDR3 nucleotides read TGTGCCAGTCAATTATCTGGGGCCAACGTCCTGACTTTC.

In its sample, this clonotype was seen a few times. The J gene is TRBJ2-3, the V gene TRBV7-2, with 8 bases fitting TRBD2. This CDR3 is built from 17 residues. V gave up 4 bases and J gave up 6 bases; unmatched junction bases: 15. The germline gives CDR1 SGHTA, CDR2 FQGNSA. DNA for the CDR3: TGTGCCAGCAGCTCTGGCATAATAGCGGGGTCGGGGGATACGCAGTATTTT. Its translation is CASSSGIIAGSGDTQYF.

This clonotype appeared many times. CDR3: CSAKTGGSWKAFF. The CDR3, as DNA: TGCAGTGCAAAAACAGGGGGGAGTTGGAAGGCTTTCTTT. The rearrangement uses TRBV20-1 and TRBJ1-1; TRBD1 matches at 8 bases. V trimming: 6 bases; J trimming: 11 bases; junction bases outside the gene matches: 14. This CDR3 region has 13 residues. Germline V gene sequence: CDR1 DFQATT, CDR2 SNEGSKA (reference sequence).

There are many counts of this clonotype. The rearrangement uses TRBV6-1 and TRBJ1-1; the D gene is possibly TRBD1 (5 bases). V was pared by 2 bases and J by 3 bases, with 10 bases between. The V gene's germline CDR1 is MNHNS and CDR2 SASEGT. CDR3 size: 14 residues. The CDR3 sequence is CASSELGGDTEAFF. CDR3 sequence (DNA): TGTGCCAGCAGTGAATTGGGGGGGGACACTGAAGCTTTCTTT.

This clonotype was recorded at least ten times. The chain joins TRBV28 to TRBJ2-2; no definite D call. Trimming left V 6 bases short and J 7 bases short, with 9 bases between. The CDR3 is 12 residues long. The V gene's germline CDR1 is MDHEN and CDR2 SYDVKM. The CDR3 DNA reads TGTGCCAGCAGCTCCTGGGTCGGGGAGCTGTTTTTT. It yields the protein CASSSWVGELFF.

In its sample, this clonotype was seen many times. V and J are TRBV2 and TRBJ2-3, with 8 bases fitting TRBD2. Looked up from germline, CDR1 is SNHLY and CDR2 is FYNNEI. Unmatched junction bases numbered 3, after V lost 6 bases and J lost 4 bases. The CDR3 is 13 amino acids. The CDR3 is CASSKTSADTQYF. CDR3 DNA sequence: TGTGCCAGCAGCAAGACTAGCGCAGATACGCAGTATTTT.

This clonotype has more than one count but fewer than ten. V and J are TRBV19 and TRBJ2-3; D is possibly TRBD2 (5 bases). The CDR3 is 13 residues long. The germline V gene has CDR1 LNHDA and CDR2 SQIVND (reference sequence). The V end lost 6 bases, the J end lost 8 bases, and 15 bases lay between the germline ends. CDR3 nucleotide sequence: TGTGCCAGTAGAGGTCGGGAATTAGTTACGCAGTATTTT. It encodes CASRGRELVTQYF.

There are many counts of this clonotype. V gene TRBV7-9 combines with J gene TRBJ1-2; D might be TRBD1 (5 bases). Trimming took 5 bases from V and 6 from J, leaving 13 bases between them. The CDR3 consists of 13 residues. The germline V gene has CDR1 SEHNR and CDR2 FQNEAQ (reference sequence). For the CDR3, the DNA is TGTGCCAGCAGCCAACAGGCAGTGGATGGCTACACCTTC. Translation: CASSQQAVDGYTF.

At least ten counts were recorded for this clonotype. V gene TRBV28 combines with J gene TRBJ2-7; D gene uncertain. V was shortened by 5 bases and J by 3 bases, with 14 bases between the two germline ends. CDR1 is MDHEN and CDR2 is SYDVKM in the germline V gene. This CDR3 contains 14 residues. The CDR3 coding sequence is TGTGCCAGCAGTACACCCGACCTAATCTACGAGCAGTACTTC. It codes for CASSTPDLIYEQYF.

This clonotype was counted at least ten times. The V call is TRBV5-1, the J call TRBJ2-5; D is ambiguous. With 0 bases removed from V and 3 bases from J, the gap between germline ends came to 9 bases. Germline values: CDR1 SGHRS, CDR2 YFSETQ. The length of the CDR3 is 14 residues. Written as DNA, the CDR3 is TGCGCCAGCAGCTTGGGGTGGCAGAAAGAGACCCAGTACTTC. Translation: CASSLGWQKETQYF.

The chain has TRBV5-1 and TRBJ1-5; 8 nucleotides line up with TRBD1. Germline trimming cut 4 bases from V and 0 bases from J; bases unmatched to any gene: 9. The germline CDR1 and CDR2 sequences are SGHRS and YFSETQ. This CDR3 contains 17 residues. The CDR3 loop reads CASSPGTGSYSNQPQHF. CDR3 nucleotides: TGCGCCAGCAGCCCCGGGACAGGATCATATAGCAATCAGCCCCAGCATTTT.

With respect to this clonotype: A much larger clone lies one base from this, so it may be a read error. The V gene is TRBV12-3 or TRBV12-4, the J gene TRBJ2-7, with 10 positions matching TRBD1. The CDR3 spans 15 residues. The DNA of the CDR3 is TGTGCCAACAGTACCGGACAGGGGGGTAAGAACGAGCAGTACTTC. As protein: CANSTGQGGKNEQYF.

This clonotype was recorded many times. CDR3 sequence reads: CASSYDRENSPLHF. Written as DNA, the CDR3 is TGTGCCAGCAGTTACGACAGGGAAAATTCACCCCTCCACTTT. The chain has TRBV6-5 and TRBJ1-6, with TRBD1 matching 7 bases. Looked up from germline, CDR1 is MNHEY and CDR2 is SVGAGI. The junction had 2 bases not matched to a gene; V was cut back by 2 bases and J by 7 bases. This CDR3 is 14 amino acids long.

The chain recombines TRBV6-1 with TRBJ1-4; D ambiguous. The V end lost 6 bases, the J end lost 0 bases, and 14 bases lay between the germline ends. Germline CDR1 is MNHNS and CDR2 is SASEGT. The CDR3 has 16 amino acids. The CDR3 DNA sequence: TGTGCCAGCAGGGTTCGAGGATATGCAACTAATGAAAAACTGTTTTTT. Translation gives CASRVRGYATNEKLFF.

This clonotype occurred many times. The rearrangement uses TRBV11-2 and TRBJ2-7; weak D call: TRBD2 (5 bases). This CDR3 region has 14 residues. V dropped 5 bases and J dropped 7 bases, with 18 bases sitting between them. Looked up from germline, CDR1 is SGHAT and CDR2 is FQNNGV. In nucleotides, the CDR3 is TGTGCCAGCAGCCCGGAGCGGTCAACAGTAGAGCAGTACTTC. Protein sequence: CASSPERSTVEQYF.

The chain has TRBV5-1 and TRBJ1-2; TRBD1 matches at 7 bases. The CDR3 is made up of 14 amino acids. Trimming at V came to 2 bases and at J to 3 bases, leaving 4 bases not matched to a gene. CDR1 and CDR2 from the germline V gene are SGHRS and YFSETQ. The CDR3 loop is CASSLTGVDYGYTF. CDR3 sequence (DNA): TGCGCCAGCAGCTTAACAGGGGTGGACTATGGCTACACCTTC.

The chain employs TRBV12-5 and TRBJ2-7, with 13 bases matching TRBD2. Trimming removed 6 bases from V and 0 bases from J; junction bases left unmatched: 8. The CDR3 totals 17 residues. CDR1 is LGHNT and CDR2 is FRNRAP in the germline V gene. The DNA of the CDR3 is TGTGCTAGTGGACTAGCGGGAGGGAATGACGTCTCCTACGAGCAGTACTTC. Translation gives CASGLAGGNDVSYEQYF.